This TCR beta chain was sequenced during a study of shared clonotypes between healthy human individuals. Sequencing used immunoSEQ multiplex PCR; TCRdb keeps in-frame clones, though not all of them. The sample holds nearly 2 million clones, about 95% seen once. Regarding this clone: Its antigen remains unknown.

The naive CD8 fraction comprised CD45RO-negative cells positively selected for CCR7 and excluded terminally differentiated effector memory CD45RA+ cells. All donors were Caucasian adults living in Nashville, Tennessee. Germline CDR1 is SGHRS and CDR2 is YFSETQ. CDR3 length: 19 residues. The V and J ends lost 1 base and 4 bases, in that order; junction bases with no gene match: 13. Study results and limitations: A reduction in generation probabilities was seen for non-shared clonotypes relative to those shared by all four donors.

The rearrangement joins TRBV5-1 to TRBJ2-5; 13 bases agree with TRBD2. This clonotype was obtained from a man younger than 35 in good health. The sample taken for sequencing was naive CD8+ T cells sorted from blood. The DNA for the CDR3 is TGCGCCAGCAGCTTGCCTCCCGGGACTAGCGGGATGGGGTCAGAGACCCAGTACTTC. The encoded protein is CASSLPPGTSGMGSETQYF.